This TCR beta chain was retrieved from a study of cytomegalovirus exposure and HLA in healthy donors. Study findings and constraints: Confirmation in vitro established that a few CMV-associated chains were specific for CMV antigens. Later analysis suggested links between common viral pathogens and several top significant clusters. Reports showed the classifier diagnosing cytomegalovirus status with high specificity and sensitivity.

With 2 bases removed from V and 2 bases from J, the gap between germline ends came to 11 bases. This CDR3 has 14 amino acids. CDR1 and CDR2 from the germline V gene are SGHKS and YYEKEE (reference sequence). With respect to this clone: Its matching antigen is unknown.

Healthy donors of bone marrow made up the group. In the PCR, 60 Vbeta and 13 Jbeta primers were used. The repertoire was sequenced with immunoSEQ multiplex PCR; TCRdb's copy has only in-frame clones and lacks some. The sample gives fewer than 200,000 clones, more than 75% of which show up once; about 2% is in the top ten. The gene calls are TRBV5-5 and TRBJ2-7; D uncertain. The TCR sequence derives from a young man in good health and CMV-seropositive. Sequenced sample: PBMCs. The CDR3 DNA is TGTGCCAGCAGCTTTTCAGGCCCAGCCTACGAGCAGTACTTC. It yields the protein CASSFSGPAYEQYF.